This T cell receptor beta chain comes out of a study of T cell changes during pregnancy in multiple sclerosis. Clones were read by immunoSEQ multiplex PCR, and TCRdb kept only the in-frame ones, dropping some. This sample has around 29,000 clones; around 90% occur once, and the top ten carry approximately 6%. The CDR3 runs 14 residues. The germline V gene has CDR1 MNHNS and CDR2 SASEGT. Deletions cut 2 bases from V and 2 bases from J, with 7 bases between. This TCR derives from a female donor with multiple sclerosis, enrolled in a pregnancy study. The starting material was CD8+ T cells from peripheral blood mononuclear cells, obtained before pregnancy. The gene calls are TRBV6-1 and TRBJ1-3; D gene unclear. For the CDR3, the DNA is TGTGCCAGCAGTGAAATAGAAACTGGAAACACCATATATTTT. Its translation is CASSEIETGNTIYF.